This TCR beta chain was captured in a study of blood T cells in healthy people across ages. Isolation of PBMCs gave at least 7 million cells per sample. PCR was performed a second time for about 6 to 12 cycles using a sample-barcoded 5' primer and a J-beta primer mix. Every molecule of cDNA carried a tag from a template-switch adaptor with 12 random nucleotides. At least 3 million CDR3-containing paired-end reads were obtained per sample. TCRdb recomputed calls from the 5' RACE reads with MiXCR, one row per CDR3 protein. The sample lists about 1 million distinct CDR3 sequences; 45% were seen once. This receptor was taken from a woman between 55 and 75 years old in good health. Sequencing was performed on blood.

The CDR3 sequence is CASSVDSDRAGNEQFF. The CDR3 coding sequence is TGTGCCAGCAGTGTAGACTCGGACAGGGCGGGCAATGAGCAGTTCTTC. The chain has TRBV6-1 and TRBJ2-1, with 8 bases identical to TRBD1. CDR3 size: 16 residues. Germline V lookup: CDR1 MNHNS, CDR2 SASEGT. Unmatched junction bases numbered 11, after V lost 4 bases and J lost 6 bases.